Sequencing of this T cell receptor (beta chain) was carried out in a study of T cells in Graves' hyperthyroidism and ophthalmopathy. Study background: Any treatment followed the collection of peripheral blood at initial diagnosis.

RNA transcripts were the template for amplifying TCR beta CDR3 regions. HTBI primers were used for first-round RT-PCR of the TCR CDR3. MiXCR was run by TCRdb on the multiplex PCR reads, yielding one entry per CDR3 protein. The sample consists of 300,000 to 350,000 distinct CDR3 sequences, roughly a fifth of them appearing once. After removal of 5 bases from V and 5 bases from J, the junction contained 7 bases not matched to a gene. CDR3 size: 15 residues. CDR1 is SGHAT and CDR2 is FQNNGV in the germline V gene. This clonotype was found many times. Its antigen is unknown. Study-wide results and limits: Ophthalmopathy got predicted by the model a median about 6.5 months before its onset.

The chain links TRBV11-2 to TRBJ2-7, with 12 bases identical to TRBD1. The clonotype comes from a woman in her 50s with Graves' hyperthyroidism. The sequenced sample consisted of blood. The CDR3 DNA reads TGTGCCAGCAGCCCTTGGGACAGGGGGCACGACGAGCAGTACTTC. Protein: CASSPWDRGHDEQYF. Supplemented by reference TRBV11-2 and TRBJ2-7, the full variable domain reads EAGVAQSPRYKIIEKRQSVAFWCNPISGHATLYWYQQILGQGPKLLIQFQNNGVVDDSQLPKDRFSAERLKGVDSTLKIQPAKLEDSAVYLCASSPWDRGHDEQYFGPGTRLTVT.